The next 16 T cell receptor beta chains were all read from a single sample in a study of neurological immune-mediated disorders (dated by TCRdb to the late 2010s). The library was obtained by 5' RACE. This sample was sequenced with an Illumina HiSeq 2500. TCRdb reprocessed the public reads (quality trimming at Q25 with fastp, clone calling with MiXCR) and kept in-frame beta chains. Rows are unified per CDR3 protein, each entry keeping the most common DNA and genes. The sample contains about 41,000 distinct CDR3 sequences, 13% to 15% of them found a single time. Approximately 3.6% of the sample is taken by the ten largest. The sequenced sample consisted of CD4+ T cells from blood. Every receptor here comes from a woman aged 60-75 years with HTLV-1-associated myelopathy (HAM/TSP).

This clonotype was observed at least ten times. The DNA of the CDR3 is TGCGCCAGCAGCCTCACGGGGGGCACTGGAAACACCATATATTTT. This codes for CASSLTGGTGNTIYF. The rearrangement uses TRBV5-1 and TRBJ1-3, with a tentative D call TRBD1 (6 bases). Germline assignment: CDR1 SGHRS and CDR2 YFSETQ. V lost 4 bases and J lost 2, with 13 bases in between. The CDR3 spans 15 residues.

In the case of this clonotype: One junction end does not reproduce the germline sequence, and a read error may be involved. The CDR3 bases are TGTGCCAGCAGCTTGACTGGACAGGCTAGCACAGATACACAGTATTTT. Protein product: CASSLTGQASTDTQYF. The gene calls are TRBV5-5 and TRBJ2-3; 7 bases line up with TRBD1. Germline assignment: CDR1 SGHKS and CDR2 YYEKEE (reference sequence). The CDR3 length is 16 residues.

This clonotype was detected many times. The chain carries TRBV15 and TRBJ2-3, with a possible D match to TRBD2 (7 bases). Germline CDR1 reads LNHNV; CDR2 reads YYDKDF (reference sequence). Trimming took off 5 bases at V and 3 bases at J, with 18 bases between the two ends. The CDR3 sequence is 16 residues long. CDR3 loop: CATSGGPGGGTDTQYF. The CDR3 DNA reads TGTGCCACCAGCGGTGGACCGGGGGGCGGGACAGATACGCAGTATTTT.

This clonotype was recorded at least ten times. The V call is TRBV5-1, the J call TRBJ2-3; 8 bases match TRBD1. V dropped 0 bases and J dropped 6; count of bases not matched to a gene: 6. There are 15 residues in the CDR3. From germline, CDR1 is SGHRS and CDR2 YFSETQ. Written as DNA, the CDR3 is TGCGCCAGCAGCTTGGACAGGGGGATGCGTGATACGCAGTATTTT. Its translation: CASSLDRGMRDTQYF.

The chain joins TRBV5-8 to TRBJ1-1; D remains ambiguous. The CDR3 has 12 residues. Germline CDR1 is SGHTS and CDR2 is YDEGEE. V gave up 1 base and J gave up 9 bases, with 10 bases separating them. The CDR3 loop is CASSLRTQKAFF. CDR3 nucleotide sequence: TGTGCCAGCAGCTTGCGGACCCAGAAAGCTTTCTTT.

This clonotype was observed at least ten times. The J gene is TRBJ2-7, the V gene TRBV3-1; D ambiguous. The CDR3 is 14 amino acids. Trimming cost V 3 bases and J 0 bases, with 9 bases left between them. Per the germline V gene, CDR1 is LGHDT and CDR2 is YNNKEL (reference sequence). CDR3 coding DNA: TGTGCCAGCAGCCAGTCTGGCAACTCCTACGAGCAGTACTTC. This translates into CASSQSGNSYEQYF.

This clonotype was picked up many times. The chain carries TRBV11-1 and TRBJ1-1, with 7 bases matching TRBD1. Per germline, CDR1 SGHAT and CDR2 FQDESV (reference sequence). There are 14 residues in the CDR3. Trimming removed 5 bases from V and 12 bases from J; junction bases left unmatched: 15. Here the CDR3 DNA reads TGTGCCAGCAGCCGGTACCGGACAGGAGAGACAACTTTCTTT. This encodes CASSRYRTGETTFF.

This clonotype has a count of ten or more. The V call is TRBV9, the J call TRBJ2-5; a weak D match, TRBD2 (5 bases). This CDR3 comprises 15 residues. CDR1 SGDLS and CDR2 YYNGEE come from the germline V gene. Deletions cut 0 bases from V and 5 bases from J, with 14 bases between. DNA of the CDR3: TGTGCCAGCAGCGTAGGGCTAAACCCGGGGGAGACCCAGTACTTC. Protein: CASSVGLNPGETQYF.

This clonotype was observed at least ten times. This chain links TRBV20-1 with TRBJ2-3; tentatively, D is TRBD2 (5 bases). The CDR3 extends over 14 amino acids. V was clipped by 5 bases and J by 3 bases, with 15 bases between them. CDR1 DFQATT and CDR2 SNEGSKA come from the germline V gene (reference sequence). The CDR3 is CSAPGVFGTDTQYF. The CDR3 nucleotides read TGCAGTGCTCCCGGGGTGTTCGGGACAGATACGCAGTATTTT.

This clonotype was recorded many times. The chain carries TRBV5-6 and TRBJ2-3; D is possibly TRBD1 or TRBD2 (5 bases each). The germline V and J ends were trimmed by 0 bases and 0 bases, with 8 bases remaining between them. This CDR3 is built from 15 residues. CDR1 SGHDT and CDR2 YYEEEE come from the germline V gene. The CDR3 nucleotides read TGTGCCAGCAGCTTGGGGGACCCCAGCACAGATACGCAGTATTTT. Amino acids: CASSLGDPSTDTQYF.

This clonotype has ten or more counts. This chain joins TRBV5-1 and TRBJ1-2, with TRBD1 matching 8 bases. The CDR3 has 15 residues. V shed 1 base and J 6 bases; nucleotides not matched to a gene: 8. In germline, CDR1 is SGHRS, CDR2 YFSETQ. CDR3 nucleotide sequence: TGCGCCAGCAGCTTGACCGGGACAGGAGCCCATGGCTACACCTTC. This codes for CASSLTGTGAHGYTF. Full variable domain (remainder filled in from reference TRBV5-1 and TRBJ1-2): KAGVTQTPRYLIKTRGQQVTLSCSPISGHRSVSWYQQTPGQGLQFLFEYFSETQRNKGNFPGRFSGRQFSNSRSEMNVSTLELGDSALYLCASSLTGTGAHGYTFGSGTRLTVV.

This clonotype was picked up many times. CDR3 in DNA: TGCAGTGCTAGAGATCCCTGGACGGGGTCCTACAATGAGCAGTTCTTC. Translated, it gives CSARDPWTGSYNEQFF. The chain is built from TRBV20-1 and TRBJ2-1, with D possibly being TRBD2 (5 bases). The CDR3 is 16 amino acids. Germline V gene lookup returns CDR1 DFQATT and CDR2 SNEGSKA (reference sequence). The ends were cut back, 0 bases at V and 1 base at J, with 13 bases in the middle.

This chain links TRBV30 with TRBJ1-5; no firm D call. V shed 1 base and J shed 5 bases, with 9 bases lying between them. This CDR3 has 13 residues. CDR1 and CDR2 (germline): GTSNPN, SVGIG (reference sequence). The CDR3 sequence: CAWSGQLHQPQHF. The DNA of the CDR3 is TGTGCCTGGAGTGGGCAGCTGCATCAGCCCCAGCATTTT.

On this clonotype itself: A clone one base away is much larger, so this may be a read error. This chain connects TRBV6-5 to TRBJ1-2, with TRBD1 identical over 9 bases. This CDR3 comprises 14 residues. CDR1 is MNHEY, CDR2 SVGAGI, per germline. The CDR3 region is CVSEKTGGFGGYTF. In nucleotides, the CDR3 is TGTGTCAGCGAAAAAACAGGGGGCTTCGGTGGCTACACCTTC.

This clonotype occurred many times. The chain is built from TRBV7-2 and TRBJ2-3; D ambiguous. CDR1 and CDR2 (germline): SGHTA, FQGNSA. The CDR3 has 15 residues. The V end was cut by 2 bases, the J end by 0 bases, with 9 bases between. CDR3 bases: TGTGCCAGCAGCTTACGCAGGCGCAGCACAGATACGCAGTATTTT. Protein: CASSLRRRSTDTQYF.

This clonotype was seen at least ten times. The rearrangement uses TRBV5-1 and TRBJ1-1; a possible D gene is TRBD1 (5 bases). Germline V gene data show CDR1 as SGHRS and CDR2 as YFSETQ. The ends were cut back, 0 bases at V and 1 base at J, with 13 bases in the middle. This CDR3 spans 16 amino acids. The CDR3 loop is CASSLDGWGGNTEAFF. Here the CDR3 DNA reads TGCGCCAGCAGCTTGGATGGCTGGGGGGGGAACACTGAAGCTTTCTTT.